This T cell receptor (beta chain) emerged from a study of CD8 T cells in Susac syndrome (dated by TCRdb to between 2018 and 2021). Study-level background: Whether CD8+ T cell activation and differentiation in Susac syndrome was antigen driven was tested using repertoire sequencing. The full study reports these points: The TCR sequencing and HLA analysis was acknowledged to have included a relatively small number of individuals.

RNA was extracted with the RNeasy kit and 0.5 to 1 ug was reverse transcribed using random hexamers. The immunoSEQ multiplex PCR assay, which covers 54 Vbeta and 13 Jbeta segments, was used to amplify TCR beta CDR3 regions. PCR amplification bias was corrected by using a synthetic template baseline for primer optimization and computational correction. For the original study's pipeline: Reads were assigned to V, D and J genes according to IMGT and analyzed in immunoSEQ Analyzer, with only productive sequences retained. Clonality was calculated as one minus the Shannon entropy normalized by log2 of the number of productive unique sequences. For each patient and control, public and private clones were evaluated within the 100 most prevalent clones. Clones were defined as Susac-specific when absent from the healthy and MS cohorts, from approximately 1,100 published viral clones and from other ImmuneACCESS disease sequences. Through fastp at Q25 and MiXCR, TCRdb rebuilt clones from the public reads, retaining in-frame beta chains. One record per CDR3 amino acid sequence lists the most common genes and DNA. What appears here as the V and J calls and clone size reflects TCRdb's work, not the paper's. Within this sample are about 190,000 distinct CDR3 sequences, with about 93% of them counted one time only. The ten largest clones capture 0.1% to 0.12% of the sample.

Peripheral blood CD8+ and CD4+ T cells from healthy donors, Susac syndrome patients and multiple sclerosis patients were profiled using high-throughput TCR beta sequencing. Healthy donors were included as age- and sex-matched controls. CD8+ TEMRA cells were enriched by FACS, while bulk CD8+ and CD4+ T cells were purified by magnetic negative isolation. Blood was collected in EDTA tubes and processed within 24 hours, with PBMCs isolated through density gradient centrifugation. PBMCs intended for TCR sequencing were cryopreserved in liquid nitrogen and were subsequently thawed in a 37 degrees C water bath. Purity of sorted or isolated CD4+, CD8+ and CD8+ TEMRA cells was at least 90%. With respect to this clonotype: It has no known antigen specificity. No much larger clone exists at a distance of one base, and base qualities are not known.

The specimen was CD4+ T cells from PBMCs. This TCR derives from a human donor in good health.

The DNA is TGCAGCGTTGACAGGGGGAATGGCTACACCTTC. Its product reads: CSVDRGNGYTF. The chain couples TRBV29-1 to TRBJ1-2, and TRBD1 aligns with 7 junction nucleotides. Reading from cysteine to phenylalanine, the CDR3 counts 11 amino acids. Only CDR3 DNA remains: 33 bases, in frame from the first base. The germline V gene encodes CDR1 SQVTM and CDR2 ANQGSEA. Trimming takes 3 bases off V and 6 bases off J; junction bases not matched to a gene: 1.